This T cell receptor (beta chain) was obtained from a study of shared T cell receptors in the human thymus. Measured with immunoSEQ multiplex PCR; TCRdb has only the in-frame clones, and not every one. The sample yields about 660,000 clones, around 87% seen once. The CDR3 runs 18 residues. V gave up 0 bases and J gave up 4 bases, with 21 bases separating them. Germline V gene sequence: CDR1 LGHNA, CDR2 YSLEER. In addition, the sample was reused for a study of human thymus T cells. That report notes: Corrective surgery for congenital heart defects was being performed on the healthy Finnish infants who served as donors. Related research has reported that thymic repertoires overlap highly among unrelated individuals.

V is TRBV4-3 and J is TRBJ1-2; TRBD1 might be the D (6 bases). Sequenced sample: thymocytes. The clonotype originates from a boy under two years old with a congenital heart defect. The CDR3 nucleotides are TGCGCCAGCAGCCAAGATAAGACAGGTACCCATCCCTTCTATGGCTACACCTTC. It translates to CASSQDKTGTHPFYGYTF.